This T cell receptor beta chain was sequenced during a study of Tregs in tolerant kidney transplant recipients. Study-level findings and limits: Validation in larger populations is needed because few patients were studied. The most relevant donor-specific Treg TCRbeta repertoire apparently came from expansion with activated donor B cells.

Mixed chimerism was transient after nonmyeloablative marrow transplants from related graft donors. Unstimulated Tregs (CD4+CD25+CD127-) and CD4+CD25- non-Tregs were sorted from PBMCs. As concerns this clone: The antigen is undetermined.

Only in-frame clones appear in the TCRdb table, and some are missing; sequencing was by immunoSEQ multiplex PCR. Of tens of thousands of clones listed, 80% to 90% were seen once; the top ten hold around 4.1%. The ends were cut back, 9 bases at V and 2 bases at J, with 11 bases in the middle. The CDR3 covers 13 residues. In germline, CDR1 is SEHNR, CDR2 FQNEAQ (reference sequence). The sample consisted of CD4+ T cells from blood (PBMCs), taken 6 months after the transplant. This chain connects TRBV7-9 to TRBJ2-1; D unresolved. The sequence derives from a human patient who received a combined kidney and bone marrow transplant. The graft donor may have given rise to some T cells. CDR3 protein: CASVAYPYNEQFF. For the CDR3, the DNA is TGTGCCAGTGTAGCTTACCCCTACAATGAGCAGTTCTTC.